The 27 T cell receptor beta chains below all came from one sample that was sequenced in a study of T cells in Graves' hyperthyroidism and ophthalmopathy. Researchers took RNA transcripts and amplified the TCR beta CDR3 regions from them. Using the HTBI primer set, a first-round RT-PCR was run on the TCR CDR3. TCRdb fed the multiplex PCR reads into MiXCR, producing one record per CDR3 protein. The sample has around 100,000 distinct CDR3 sequences; 45% to 50% are singletons. Specimen: blood. The receptor source for this set is a man aged 35-49 years with Graves' hyperthyroidism.

Ten or more counts support this clonotype. V is TRBV5-1 and J is TRBJ2-5; 8 bases are shared with TRBD1. Germline CDR1 reads SGHRS; CDR2 reads YFSETQ. CDR3 size: 15 residues. The V gene end was trimmed by 3 bases and the J gene end by 2 bases; junction bases not matched to a gene: 6. The CDR3 protein is CASSYGQGSQETQYF. The CDR3 DNA reads TGCGCCAGCAGCTACGGACAGGGTTCTCAAGAGACCCAGTACTTC.

This clonotype was picked up many times. J is TRBJ2-1 and V is TRBV20-1; the D is unclear. Germline CDR1 and CDR2: DFQATT and SNEGSKA (reference sequence). This CDR3 has 13 amino acids. Trimming shortened V by 7 bases and J by 1 base, and 11 bases separated the two germline ends. The CDR3 nucleotides are TGCAGTGTCCCTAGATTGTCCTACAATGAGCAGTTCTTC. It yields the protein CSVPRLSYNEQFF.

The V and J genes are TRBV7-6 and TRBJ2-3, with 7 nucleotides matching TRBD2. Germline CDR1 reads SGHVS; CDR2 reads FNYEAQ. The junction had 7 bases not matched to a gene; V was cut back by 0 bases and J by 1 base. The CDR3 runs to 17 residues. CDR3 amino acids: CASSLAQALAGTDTQYF. CDR3 DNA sequence: TGTGCCAGCAGCTTAGCCCAAGCCCTAGCGGGCACAGATACGCAGTATTTT.

This clonotype appeared a single time. The chain joins TRBV15 to TRBJ2-5, with D perhaps matching TRBD2 (6 bases). Germline-derived CDR1 and CDR2 are LNHNV and YYDKDF (reference sequence). This CDR3 region has 22 residues. The V gene lost 3 bases and the J gene lost 0 bases, with 32 bases spanning the gap. This chain's CDR3 is CATSSLASEADTQYLNQETQYF. The CDR3, as DNA: TGTGCCACCAGCAGTCTAGCGTCGGAGGCAGATACGCAGTATTTAAACCAAGAGACCCAGTACTTC.

This chain links TRBV12-3 or TRBV12-4 with TRBJ2-1; D might be TRBD1 or TRBD2, each matching 5 bases. V was shortened by 6 bases and J by 2 bases, with 11 bases between the two germline ends. The CDR3 covers 14 residues. The CDR3 sequence is CASRPGTAYNEQFF. The CDR3 DNA is TGTGCCAGCAGGCCCGGGACCGCCTACAATGAGCAGTTCTTC.

This rearrangement joins TRBV2 to TRBJ1-5, with 9 bases aligning to TRBD1. Losses at the gene ends were 6 bases for V and 0 bases for J; bases not matched to a gene: 9. This CDR3 region has 17 residues. Per the germline V gene, CDR1 is SNHLY and CDR2 is FYNNEI. The CDR3: CASSSDRGLNSNQPQHF. CDR3 DNA sequence: TGTGCCAGCAGCTCCGACAGGGGGTTGAATAGCAATCAGCCCCAGCATTTT.

V gene TRBV20-1 combines with J gene TRBJ2-5; 7 bases line up with TRBD1. Germline V gene data show CDR1 as DFQATT and CDR2 as SNEGSKA (reference sequence). The CDR3 length is 12 residues. V shed 3 bases, J shed 9 bases, and the junction held 7 bases outside the gene matches. CDR3 protein: CSASRGYQPQYF. CDR3 DNA: TGCAGTGCTAGCAGGGGGTATCAGCCCCAGTACTTC.

This clonotype was counted many times. The chain is built from TRBV20-1 and TRBJ2-3; TRBD2 matches 8 bases. CDR3 length equals 16 residues. The V segment lost 0 bases and the J segment 6 bases; nucleotides outside the gene matches: 11. CDR1 and CDR2 (germline): DFQATT, SNEGSKA (reference sequence). In nucleotides, the CDR3 is TGCAGTGCTAGAGATCGGAGCGGGGGAAGCTTGGATACGCAGTATTTT. Its protein product is CSARDRSGGSLDTQYF.

The chain uses TRBV2 and TRBJ2-1; D might be TRBD1 (5 bases). The CDR3 has 14 amino acids. Per germline, CDR1 SNHLY and CDR2 FYNNEI. V gave up 5 bases and J gave up 6 bases, with 14 bases separating them. The CDR3 loop reads CASSSTTQGNEQFF. The CDR3 region has the DNA TGTGCCAGCAGTAGTACAACTCAGGGCAATGAGCAGTTCTTC.

This chain connects TRBV7-2 to TRBJ1-6; D remains ambiguous. In germline, CDR1 is SGHTA, CDR2 FQGNSA. Between the trimmed V and J ends, which lost 1 base and 9 bases, there was a span of 16 bases. The CDR3 is 16 amino acids. In DNA form, the CDR3 reads TGTGCCAGCAGCTTAGATCGGGCAACAAGAGGTTCACCCCTCCACTTT. Amino acid sequence: CASSLDRATRGSPLHF.

The chain couples TRBV10-3 to TRBJ1-6, with D perhaps matching TRBD1 (5 bases). Germline V gene lookup returns CDR1 ENHRY and CDR2 SYGVKD. The length of the CDR3 is 14 residues. V dropped 10 bases and J dropped 8 bases, with 18 bases sitting between them. The CDR3: CATRGGGADSPLHF. The CDR3 nucleotides read TGTGCCACCCGCGGAGGCGGGGCGGATTCACCCCTCCACTTT.

This clonotype was counted a few times. A much bigger clone sits one base away, suggesting this may be a read error. The chain combines TRBV6-4 with TRBJ2-1; TRBD2 matches 8 bases. Losses at the gene ends were 5 bases for V and 6 bases for J; bases not matched to a gene: 3. The germline CDR1 and CDR2 sequences are MRHNA and SNTAGT. CDR3 size: 13 residues. Written as DNA, the CDR3 is TGTGCCAGCAGTTCCGCGGGAGGCAATGAGCAGTTCTTC. Its protein product is CASSSAGGNEQFF.

This clonotype was counted at least ten times. This rearrangement joins TRBV12-3 or TRBV12-4 to TRBJ2-1; no definite D call. The length of the CDR3 is 13 residues. V was trimmed by 3 bases and J by 8 bases, leaving 11 bases between them. The CDR3 DNA follows: TGTGCCAGCAGTTTTGACGGCAGAGATGAGCAGTTCTTC. It yields the protein CASSFDGRDEQFF.

This clonotype was observed at least ten times. J is TRBJ2-3 and V is TRBV5-1, with 12 bases that match TRBD1. The ends lost 5 bases at V and 7 bases at J; junction bases unmatched: 8. Germline CDR1 reads SGHRS; CDR2 reads YFSETQ. This CDR3 is built from 15 residues. The CDR3: CASRLGDRGRNTQYF. The CDR3 bases are TGCGCCAGCAGGTTAGGGGACAGGGGGCGCAATACGCAGTATTTT. Full variable domain (outside the CDR3, taken from reference TRBV5-1 and TRBJ2-3): KAGVTQTPRYLIKTRGQQVTLSCSPISGHRSVSWYQQTPGQGLQFLFEYFSETQRNKGNFPGRFSGRQFSNSRSEMNVSTLELGDSALYLCASRLGDRGRNTQYFGPGTRLTVL.

This chain connects TRBV25-1 to TRBJ2-1, with TRBD2 matching over 14 bases. V lost 11 bases, J lost 6 bases, and 9 bases stayed unmatched. The CDR3 sequence is 15 residues long. CDR1 MGHDK and CDR2 SYGVNS come from the germline V gene. The CDR3 reads CAWSRLAGGLNEQFF. CDR3 nucleotides: TGTGCCTGGAGTAGACTAGCGGGGGGGCTCAATGAGCAGTTCTTC.

The rearrangement links TRBV7-2 to TRBJ2-3, with D perhaps given as TRBD1 or TRBD2 (5 bases each). Looked up from germline, CDR1 is SGHTA and CDR2 is FQGNSA. With 5 bases removed from V and 2 bases from J, the gap between germline ends came to 14 bases. This CDR3 spans 15 amino acids. The CDR3 loop reads CASSTGTGDTDTQYF. The CDR3 DNA follows: TGTGCCAGCAGCACCGGGACCGGGGACACAGATACGCAGTATTTT. Variable domain in full (rest from reference TRBV7-2 and TRBJ2-3): GAGVSQSPSNKVTEKGKDVELRCDPISGHTALYWYRQSLGQGLEFLIYFQGNSAPDKSGLPSDRFSAERTGGSVSTLTIQRTQQEDSAVYLCASSTGTGDTDTQYFGPGTRLTVL.

This clonotype came up many times. The V and J genes are TRBV20-1 and TRBJ1-6, with 9 nucleotides matching TRBD1. Germline trimming cut 5 bases from V and 10 bases from J; bases unmatched to any gene: 6. Germline CDR1 DFQATT, CDR2 SNEGSKA (reference sequence). CDR3 length: 13 amino acids. In nucleotides, the CDR3 is TGCAGTGCTCCGCGGGACAGGGAATCACCCCTCCACTTT. It codes for CSAPRDRESPLHF.

The table lists this clonotype with many counts. The rearrangement joins TRBV15 to TRBJ2-4, with 7 bases identical to TRBD1. Trimming removed 0 bases from V and 6 bases from J; junction bases left unmatched: 2. The CDR3 runs to 14 residues. Germline CDR1 is LNHNV and CDR2 is YYDKDF (reference sequence). Here the CDR3 reads CATSRDRQGNIQYF. In nucleotides, the CDR3 is TGTGCCACCAGCAGAGACCGACAGGGAAACATTCAGTACTTC.

Ten or more counts support this clonotype. The CDR3 coding sequence is TGTGCCAGCAGCCCCCTAAGGCAGGGGGCTTACGAGCAGTACTTC. Its protein product is CASSPLRQGAYEQYF. The chain joins TRBV11-1 to TRBJ2-7; 8 nucleotides line up with TRBD1. The CDR3 covers 15 residues. The ends lost 5 bases at V and 4 bases at J; junction bases unmatched: 10. Germline CDR1 reads SGHAT; CDR2 reads FQDESV (reference sequence).

The V call is TRBV20-1, the J call TRBJ2-7; TRBD2 agrees at 7 bases. The junction had 10 bases not matched to a gene; V was cut back by 3 bases and J by 2 bases. The CDR3 sequence is 15 residues long. Germline loops: CDR1 DFQATT, CDR2 SNEGSKA (reference sequence). CDR3 coding DNA: TGCAGTGCTAGGCGTTGGGAGGGGAACCCCTACGAGCAGTACTTC. Encoded protein: CSARRWEGNPYEQYF.

This clonotype was counted ten times or more. The rearrangement joins TRBV4-1 to TRBJ2-5, with D unclear. Looked up from germline, CDR1 is MGHRA and CDR2 is YSYEKL. The CDR3 length is 14 residues. Trimming pared 0 bases from V and 3 bases from J, leaving 8 bases between. The CDR3, as DNA: TGCGCCAGCAGCCAAGATTTTACCGAAGAGACCCAGTACTTC. Protein: CASSQDFTEETQYF.

The J gene is TRBJ2-7, the V gene TRBV14, with 10 positions matching TRBD2. V lost 6 bases and J lost 3; bases outside the gene matches: 2. The germline V gene has CDR1 SGHDN and CDR2 FVKESK. The CDR3 consists of 13 residues. The CDR3 protein is CASRLAGSYEQYF. CDR3 coding DNA: TGTGCCAGCAGACTAGCGGGAAGCTACGAGCAGTACTTC. Together with reference TRBV14 and TRBJ2-7, the CDR3 gives the full variable domain: EAGVTQFPSHSVIEKGQTVTLRCDPISGHDNLYWYRRVMGKEIKFLLHFVKESKQDESGMPNNRFLAERTGGTYSTLKVQPAELEDSGVYFCASRLAGSYEQYFGPGTRLTVT.

This clonotype was found many times. The chain employs TRBV2 and TRBJ2-4; possible D gene TRBD2, 5 bases. The CDR3 loop spans 12 amino acids. Germline V gives CDR1 SNHLY, CDR2 FYNNEI. The germline V and J ends were trimmed by 8 bases and 8 bases, with 13 bases remaining between them. The CDR3 DNA sequence: TGTGCCAGCGGCGGGTCAATGCACATTCAGTACTTC. As protein: CASGGSMHIQYF.

This clonotype showed up many times. CDR3 coding DNA: TGTGCCAGCAGTTTGGAAGCGACAGGGCCTACGTTTGCAGCTTTCTTT. Encoded protein: CASSLEATGPTFAAFF. The J gene is TRBJ1-1, the V gene TRBV12-3 or TRBV12-4, with 7 bases matching TRBD1. The CDR3 runs 16 residues. After removal of 3 bases from V and 10 bases from J, the junction contained 17 bases not matched to a gene.

This clonotype was detected ten times or more. A read error may account for a junction end that differs from germline. This sequence joins TRBV9 and TRBJ2-7; possibly TRBD2 for D (7 bases). The CDR3 consists of 14 residues. The germline CDR1 and CDR2 sequences are SGDLS and YYNGEE. CDR3 in DNA: TGTGCCGGCAGCGTAGGGGGGGCAGGGCCGTCGCCGGACTTC. It yields the protein CAGSVGGAGPSPDF. Based on the CDR3 plus reference TRBV9 and TRBJ2-7, the full variable domain is DSGVTQTPKHLITATGQRVTLRCSPRSGDLSVYWYQQSLDQGLQFLIQYYNGEERAKGNILERFSAQQFPDLHSELNLSSLELGDSALYFCAGSVGGAGPSPDFGPGTRLTVT.

This clonotype was detected many times. The chain employs TRBV30 and TRBJ1-6; D is undetermined. V was shortened by 0 bases and J by 12 bases, with 12 bases between the two germline ends. The CDR3 contains 13 residues. Germline V gene data show CDR1 as GTSNPN and CDR2 as SVGIG (reference sequence). The DNA for the CDR3 is TGTGCCTGGAGTGTGGTACCGCCACGACCCCTCCACTTT. This gives the protein CAWSVVPPRPLHF. The entire variable domain, with the rest obtained from reference TRBV30 and TRBJ1-6, is as follows: SQTIHQWPATLVQPVGSPLSLECTVEGTSNPNLYWYRQAAGRGLQLLFYSVGIGQISSEVPQNLSASRPQDRQFILSSKKLLLSDSGFYLCAWSVVPPRPLHFGNGTRLTVT.

The chain links TRBV6-4 to TRBJ1-2, with D unclear. The V gene lost 0 bases and the J gene lost 8 bases, with 4 bases spanning the gap. The CDR3 extends over 11 amino acids. CDR1 and CDR2 (germline): MRHNA, SNTAGT. CDR3 nucleotide sequence: TGTGCCAGCAGTGACTCGAGGGGCTACACCTTC. This sequence encodes CASSDSRGYTF.